This T cell receptor (beta chain) was captured by sequencing in a study of CD8 T cells in Susac syndrome. Reverse transcription used roughly 0.45 to 1 ug RNA and random hexamers. The CDR3 of TCR beta was amplified by immunoSEQ multiplex PCR across 54 Vbeta and 13 Jbeta. TCRdb reprocessed the immunoSEQ multiplex PCR reads via MiXCR and lists one record per CDR3 protein. Of under 350,000 distinct CDR3 sequences in the sample, about 92% are singletons; the top ten hold more than 0.06%. Sequencing of TCR beta covered CD8+ and CD4+ T cells obtained from blood. It was negative isolation that provided the CD8+ and CD4+ T cells, whereas TEMRA cells were enriched by FACS. CDR3 length: 17 residues. In germline, CDR1 is MGHRA, CDR2 YSYEKL. The J segment lost 9 bases and the V segment lost 0 bases, leaving 11 bases of the junction unmatched.

The origin of this receptor is a human donor with multiple sclerosis. Sequencing used CD4+ T cells from PBMCs. This chain joins TRBV4-1 and TRBJ2-1; TRBD2 matches at 10 bases. CDR3 in DNA: TGCGCCAGCAGCCAAGATCGTACCCTAGCGGGAGATGGTGAGCAGTTCTTC. Translating it yields CASSQDRTLAGDGEQFF.